Shown below are 13 T cell receptor beta chains from a single sample sequenced in a study of a mutant IDH1 vaccine in newly diagnosed glioma. As to time point: week 35, safety follow-up. Every single dose of the vaccine, 300 ug of mutant IDH1 20-mer peptide, came with topical imiquimod. Their antigen targets remain unknown. Libraries were prepared by immunoSEQ multiplex PCR; TCRdb keeps only in-frame clonotypes and omits some of them. The profile shows around 41,000 clones, 80% to 90% of them singletons. The source was PBMCs, collected from a glioma patient whose treatment included an IDH1 peptide vaccine. Receptors originate from a man aged 40-49 years with glioma.

The chain carries TRBV6-1 and TRBJ1-2; 7 bases align to TRBD1. Trimming at V came to 3 bases and at J to 8 bases, leaving 6 bases not matched to a gene. CDR3 size: 13 residues. Germline V gene data show CDR1 as MNHNS and CDR2 as SASEGT. The CDR3 region has the DNA TGTGCCAGCAGTGAGGGGGGACAGTTCGGCTACACCTTC. Translated, it gives CASSEGGQFGYTF.

The chain's CDR3 is CAWSVRETQYF. CDR3 sequence (DNA): TGTGCCTGGAGTGTACGAGAGACCCAGTACTTC. This sequence joins TRBV30 and TRBJ2-5; D is undetermined. The CDR3 loop spans 11 amino acids. V shed 0 bases and J shed 4 bases, with 3 bases lying between them. Germline V gene sequence: CDR1 GTSNPN, CDR2 SVGIG (reference sequence).

This clone was seen only once. The chain carries TRBV20-1 and TRBJ2-5; D is unresolved. V lost 3 bases and J 5 bases, leaving 4 bases between the germline ends. This CDR3 comprises 10 residues. Per the germline V gene, CDR1 is DFQATT and CDR2 is SNEGSKA (reference sequence). This chain's CDR3 is CSARWETQYF. DNA for the CDR3: TGCAGTGCTAGGTGGGAGACCCAGTACTTC.

The rearrangement links TRBV18 to TRBJ1-4, with 8 bases matching TRBD1. The CDR3 extends over 16 amino acids. From germline, CDR1 is KGHSH and CDR2 LQKENI. The V segment lost 2 bases and the J segment 7 bases; nucleotides outside the gene matches: 9. The CDR3 here is CASSPDQGAVREKLFF. CDR3 coding DNA: TGTGCCAGCTCACCAGATCAGGGGGCGGTACGTGAAAAACTGTTTTTT. Full variable domain (missing parts from reference TRBV18 and TRBJ1-4): NAGVMQNPRHLVRRRGQEARLRCSPMKGHSHVYWYRQLPEEGLKFMVYLQKENIIDESGMPKERFSAEFPKEGPSILRIQQVVRGDSAAYFCASSPDQGAVREKLFFGSGTQLSVL.

The rearrangement links TRBV5-1 to TRBJ2-1, with a tentative D call TRBD2 (5 bases). The ends were cut back, 5 bases at V and 5 bases at J, with 14 bases in the middle. Germline V gene lookup returns CDR1 SGHRS and CDR2 YFSETQ. CDR3 length: 14 residues. The CDR3 region has the DNA TGCGCCAGCAGAAGGGAGTCAAGGGACAATGAGCAGTTCTTC. Its protein is CASRRESRDNEQFF.

The CDR3 is CASSQEQQIYNEQFF. The CDR3 DNA sequence: TGCGCCAGCAGCCAGGAACAACAGATTTACAATGAGCAGTTCTTC. The chain is built from TRBV4-3 and TRBJ2-1; D uncertain. CDR3 length equals 15 residues. Between the trimmed V and J ends, which lost 3 bases and 4 bases, there was a span of 13 bases. Germline lookup yields CDR1 LGHNA and CDR2 YSLEER.

V gene TRBV7-2 combines with J gene TRBJ1-2; D may be TRBD1 (5 bases). Germline CDR1 reads SGHTA; CDR2 reads FQGNSA. This CDR3 region has 12 residues. Trimming stripped 5 bases from V and 2 bases from J, with 6 bases between. Here the CDR3 reads CASSGDNYGYTF. CDR3 bases: TGTGCCAGCAGCGGGGACAACTATGGCTACACCTTC.

This sequence joins TRBV5-6 and TRBJ2-5; D may be TRBD1 (7 bases). Trimming stripped 0 bases from V and 5 bases from J, with 11 bases between. Germline CDR1 reads SGHDT; CDR2 reads YYEEEE. The CDR3 is 14 amino acids. The CDR3 DNA sequence: TGTGCCAGCAGCTTGGTGACAGGGAGGGAGACCCAGTACTTC. Its translation is CASSLVTGRETQYF.

This rearrangement joins TRBV7-2 to TRBJ2-2, with 8 bases aligning to TRBD1. V shed 6 bases, J shed 1 base, and the junction held 7 bases outside the gene matches. Germline CDR1 SGHTA, CDR2 FQGNSA. The CDR3 is 16 residues long. In DNA form, the CDR3 reads TGTGCCAGCAGGAAGGCCGGGACAGGGAACACCGGGGAGCTGTTTTTT. The encoded protein is CASRKAGTGNTGELFF.

In this sample, this clone turned up once. Within the sample, other DNA sequences also encode this same CDR3. The chain employs TRBV5-4 and TRBJ1-2; D gene uncertain. The germline gives CDR1 SGHNT, CDR2 YYREEE (reference sequence). Trimming removed 0 bases at V and 4 bases at J, with 4 bases between. This CDR3 is 12 amino acids long. The CDR3 region is CASSLDSYGYTF. In DNA form, the CDR3 reads TGTGCCAGCAGCTTGGACAGCTATGGCTACACCTTC.

The J gene is TRBJ1-4, the V gene TRBV9; no clear D gene. Germline loops: CDR1 SGDLS, CDR2 YYNGEE. V lost 4 bases, J lost 8 bases, and 9 bases lay in between. The CDR3 is 12 residues long. In DNA form, the CDR3 reads TGTGCCAGCAGCACCCGTGGGGAAAAACTGTTTTTT. As protein: CASSTRGEKLFF.

The chain recombines TRBV4-1 with TRBJ1-6; D is possibly TRBD1 (5 bases). Germline-derived CDR1 and CDR2 are MGHRA and YSYEKL. Trimming shortened V by 0 bases and J by 3 bases, and 15 bases separated the two germline ends. This CDR3 has 18 amino acids. CDR3 DNA: TGCGCCAGCAGCCAAGATCAGGGTTCGGGGTACTATAATTCACCCCTCCACTTT. This codes for CASSQDQGSGYYNSPLHF.

The chain recombines TRBV27 with TRBJ1-1; D is perhaps TRBD1 (6 bases). With 6 bases removed from V and 11 bases from J, the gap between germline ends came to 22 bases. This CDR3 comprises 14 residues. CDR1 and CDR2 from the germline V gene are MNHEY and SMNVEV (reference sequence). This chain's CDR3 is CASSRRDTFVEAFF. DNA of the CDR3: TGTGCCAGCAGCCGGCGGGACACCTTCGTAGAGGCTTTCTTT.